These 8 T cell receptor beta chains came from one sample sequenced in a study of T cell responses to AZD1222 COVID-19 vaccine. The repertoire was sequenced with immunoSEQ multiplex PCR; TCRdb's copy has only in-frame clones and lacks some. Found here are around 87,000 clones, approximately 90% of them singletons; the top ten hold about a fifth. Sequenced here: peripheral blood, sampled on day 0 of AZD1222 vaccination. These TCRs come from an adult in good health.

The chain links TRBV7-2 to TRBJ1-6; 9 bases map to TRBD1. The trim removed 1 base at V and 9 bases at J, leaving 10 bases unmatched. CDR3 length: 17 amino acids. From germline, CDR1 is SGHTA and CDR2 FQGNSA. CDR3 sequence: CASSLGGGQGGSSPLHF. The CDR3, as DNA: TGTGCCAGCAGCTTAGGTGGGGGACAGGGCGGGAGTTCACCCCTCCACTTT.

The genes are TRBV19 and TRBJ1-6; 7 nucleotides agree with TRBD1. The CDR3 spans 17 residues. V lost 3 bases and J lost 5; bases outside the gene matches: 10. Germline CDR1 and CDR2: LNHDA and SQIVND (reference sequence). CDR3 nucleotides: TGTGCCAGTAGTATTTCATTGCCGGGACAGAATAATTCACCCCTCCACTTT. This gives the protein CASSISLPGQNNSPLHF. The whole variable domain, filled in from reference TRBV19 and TRBJ1-6, reads DGGITQSPKYLFRKEGQNVTLSCEQNLNHDAMYWYRQDPGQGLRLIYYSQIVNDFQKGDIAEGYSVSREKKESFPLTVTSAQKNPTAFYLCASSISLPGQNNSPLHFGNGTRLTVT.

The CDR3 nucleotides read TGTGCCAGCAGCCAAGGAGATGAACAGCCCCAGCATTTT. This encodes CASSQGDEQPQHF. The chain employs TRBV4-2 and TRBJ1-5; D remains unclear. The CDR3 totals 13 residues. Germline V CDR1 and CDR2: LGHNA, YNFKEQ. V was cut by 1 base and J by 7 bases, with 8 bases left in between.

This CDR3 reads CASSQDWNTEAFF. The CDR3 bases are TGCGCCAGCAGCCAAGATTGGAACACTGAAGCTTTCTTT. The chain uses TRBV4-3 and TRBJ1-1; D remains unclear. Trimming cost V 0 bases and J 1 base, with 3 bases left between them. CDR1 and CDR2 (germline): LGHNA, YSLEER. This CDR3 is built from 13 residues.

This clone occurred once. This chain joins TRBV18 and TRBJ1-5; D is uncertain. Trimming removed 5 bases at V and 0 bases at J, with 8 bases between. The CDR3 sequence is 14 residues long. CDR1 and CDR2 from the germline V gene are KGHSH and LQKENI. CDR3 in amino acids: CASSSGYSNQPQHF. The CDR3, as DNA: TGTGCCAGCTCATCCGGATATAGCAATCAGCCCCAGCATTTT.

CDR3 DNA sequence: TGTGCCACCAGCCGCGCGGGACAGGGTTGGTCCTACACCTTC. This sequence encodes CATSRAGQGWSYTF. The J gene is TRBJ1-2, the V gene TRBV24-1; 9 positions match TRBD1. This CDR3 contains 14 residues. CDR1 is KGHDR and CDR2 is SFDVKD in the germline V gene. V trimming: 7 bases; J trimming: 10 bases; junction bases outside the gene matches: 12.

The chain has TRBV1 and TRBJ1-2; TRBD1, the table's D call, was not compared with the DNA. TRBV1 is tagged as a pseudogene. The CDR3 consists of 13 residues. This CDR3 is CTSSQIQGSGYTF. CDR3 bases: TGCACCAGCAGCCAAATTCAGGGGTCTGGCTACACCTTC.

V usage is TRBV11-2 and J usage is TRBJ1-2; a weak D match, TRBD1 (6 bases). The CDR3 covers 16 residues. The germline V gene encodes CDR1 SGHAT and CDR2 FQNNGV. V lost 5 bases, J lost 2 bases, and 18 bases lay in between. This CDR3 reads CASSPTRTGLNYGYTF. The CDR3 DNA reads as TGTGCCAGCAGCCCGACCCGTACAGGGTTAAACTATGGCTACACCTTC.